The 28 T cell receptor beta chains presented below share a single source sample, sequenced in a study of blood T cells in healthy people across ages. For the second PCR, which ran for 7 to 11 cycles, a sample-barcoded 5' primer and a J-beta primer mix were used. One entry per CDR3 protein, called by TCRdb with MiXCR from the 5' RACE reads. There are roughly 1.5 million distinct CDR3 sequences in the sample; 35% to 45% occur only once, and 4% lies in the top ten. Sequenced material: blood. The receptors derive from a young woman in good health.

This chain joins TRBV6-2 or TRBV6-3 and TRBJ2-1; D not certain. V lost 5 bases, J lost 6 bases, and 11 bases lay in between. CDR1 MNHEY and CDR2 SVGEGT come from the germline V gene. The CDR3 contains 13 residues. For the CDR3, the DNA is TGTGCCAGCAGTCACCCATTGCTCAATGAGCAGTTCTTC. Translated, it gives CASSHPLLNEQFF.

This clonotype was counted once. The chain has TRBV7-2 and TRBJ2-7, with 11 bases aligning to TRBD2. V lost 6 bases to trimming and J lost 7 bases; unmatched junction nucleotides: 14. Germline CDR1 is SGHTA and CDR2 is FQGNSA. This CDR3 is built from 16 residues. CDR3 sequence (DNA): TGTGCCAGCAGTAAGGTTGTCGGGCTAGCGGGAGGTGAGCAGTACTTC. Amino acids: CASSKVVGLAGGEQYF.

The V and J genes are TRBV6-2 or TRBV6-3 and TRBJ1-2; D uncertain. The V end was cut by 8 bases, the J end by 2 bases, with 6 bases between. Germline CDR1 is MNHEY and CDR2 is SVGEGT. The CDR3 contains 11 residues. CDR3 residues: CASAENYGYTF. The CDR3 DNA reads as TGTGCCAGCGCGGAAAACTATGGCTACACCTTC.

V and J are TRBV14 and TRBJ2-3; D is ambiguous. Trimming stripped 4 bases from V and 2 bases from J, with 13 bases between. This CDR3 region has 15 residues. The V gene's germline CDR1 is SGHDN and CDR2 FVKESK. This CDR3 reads CASSPGNPDTDTQYF. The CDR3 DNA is TGTGCCAGCAGCCCTGGAAATCCAGACACAGATACGCAGTATTTT.

The DNA for the CDR3 is TGTGCCAGTAGACCGACAGGGAAGAGTACTGAAGCTTTCTTT. Translated: CASRPTGKSTEAFF. The chain uses TRBV19 and TRBJ1-1; 7 bases map to TRBD1. The CDR3 totals 14 residues. Looked up from germline, CDR1 is LNHDA and CDR2 is SQIVND (reference sequence). V trimming: 6 bases; J trimming: 5 bases; junction bases outside the gene matches: 9.

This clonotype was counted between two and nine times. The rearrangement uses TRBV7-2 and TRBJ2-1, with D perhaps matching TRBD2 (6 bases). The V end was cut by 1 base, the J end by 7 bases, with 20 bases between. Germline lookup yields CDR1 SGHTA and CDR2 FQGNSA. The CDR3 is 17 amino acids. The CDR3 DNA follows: TGTGCCAGCAGCTTAGGTCCCGGACTACCTCGGATAAATGAGCAGTTCTTC. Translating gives CASSLGPGLPRINEQFF.

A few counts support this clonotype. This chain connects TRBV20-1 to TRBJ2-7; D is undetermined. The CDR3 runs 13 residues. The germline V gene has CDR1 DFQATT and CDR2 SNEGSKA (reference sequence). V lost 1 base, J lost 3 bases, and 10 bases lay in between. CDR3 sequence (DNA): TGCAGTGCTAGAGGGGTCAATGTCTACGAGCAGTACTTC. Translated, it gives CSARGVNVYEQYF.

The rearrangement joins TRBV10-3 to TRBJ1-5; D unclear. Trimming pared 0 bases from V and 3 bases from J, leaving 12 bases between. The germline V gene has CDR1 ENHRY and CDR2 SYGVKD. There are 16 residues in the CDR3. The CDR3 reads CAISESDSGTNQPQHF. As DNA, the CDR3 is TGTGCCATCAGTGAGTCCGACTCAGGAACCAATCAGCCCCAGCATTTT.

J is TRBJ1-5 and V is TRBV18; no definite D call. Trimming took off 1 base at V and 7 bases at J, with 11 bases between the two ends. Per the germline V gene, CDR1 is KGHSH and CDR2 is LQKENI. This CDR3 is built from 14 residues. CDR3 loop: CASSPRKGNQPQHF. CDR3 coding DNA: TGTGCCAGCTCACCACGGAAGGGAAACCAGCCCCAGCATTTT.

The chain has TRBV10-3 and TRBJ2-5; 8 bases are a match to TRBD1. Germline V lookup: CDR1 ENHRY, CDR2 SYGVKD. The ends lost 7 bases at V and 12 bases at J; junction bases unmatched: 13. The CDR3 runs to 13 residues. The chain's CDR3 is CAITRGSQGDKYF. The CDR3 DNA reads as TGTGCCATCACCCGAGGGTCACAGGGGGACAAGTACTTC.

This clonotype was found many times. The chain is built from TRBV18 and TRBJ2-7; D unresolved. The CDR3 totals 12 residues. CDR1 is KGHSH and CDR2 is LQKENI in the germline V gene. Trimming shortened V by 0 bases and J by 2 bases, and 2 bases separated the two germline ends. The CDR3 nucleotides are TGTGCCAGCTCACCACCTACCTACGAGCAGTACTTC. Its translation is CASSPPTYEQYF.

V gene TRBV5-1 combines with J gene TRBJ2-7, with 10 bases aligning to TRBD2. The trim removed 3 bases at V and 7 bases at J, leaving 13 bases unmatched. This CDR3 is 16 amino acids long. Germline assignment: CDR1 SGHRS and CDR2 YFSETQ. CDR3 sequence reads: CASSSWTSGNYNEQYF. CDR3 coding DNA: TGCGCCAGCAGCTCCTGGACTAGCGGAAACTACAATGAGCAGTACTTC. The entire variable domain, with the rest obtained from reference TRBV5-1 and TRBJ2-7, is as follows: KAGVTQTPRYLIKTRGQQVTLSCSPISGHRSVSWYQQTPGQGLQFLFEYFSETQRNKGNFPGRFSGRQFSNSRSEMNVSTLELGDSALYLCASSSWTSGNYNEQYFGPGTRLTVT.

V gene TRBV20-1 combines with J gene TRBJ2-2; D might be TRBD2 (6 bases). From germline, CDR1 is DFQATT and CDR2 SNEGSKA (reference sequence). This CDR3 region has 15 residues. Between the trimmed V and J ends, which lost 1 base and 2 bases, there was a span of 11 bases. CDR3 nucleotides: TGCAGTGCTAGAGGAACTAGCATTAACACCGGGGAGCTGTTTTTT. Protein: CSARGTSINTGELFF.

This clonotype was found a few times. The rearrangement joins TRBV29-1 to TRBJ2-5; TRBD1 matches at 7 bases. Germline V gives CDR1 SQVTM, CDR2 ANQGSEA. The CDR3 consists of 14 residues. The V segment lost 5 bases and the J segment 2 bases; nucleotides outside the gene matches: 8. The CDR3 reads CSVKGDSGQETQYF. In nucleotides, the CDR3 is TGCAGCGTTAAGGGGGACAGTGGACAAGAGACCCAGTACTTC.

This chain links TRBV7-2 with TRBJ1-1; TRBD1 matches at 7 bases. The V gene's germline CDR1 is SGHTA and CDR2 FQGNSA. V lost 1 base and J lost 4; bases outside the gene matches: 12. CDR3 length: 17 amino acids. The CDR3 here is CASSLGGAQGWSTEAFF. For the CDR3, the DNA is TGTGCCAGCAGCTTAGGGGGGGCACAGGGGTGGAGCACTGAAGCTTTCTTT.

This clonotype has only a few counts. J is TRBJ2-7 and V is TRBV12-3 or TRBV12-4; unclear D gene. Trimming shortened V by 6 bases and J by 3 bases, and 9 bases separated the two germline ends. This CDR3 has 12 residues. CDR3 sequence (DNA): TGTGCCAGCAGCCATGGCGACTACGAGCAGTACTTC. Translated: CASSHGDYEQYF.

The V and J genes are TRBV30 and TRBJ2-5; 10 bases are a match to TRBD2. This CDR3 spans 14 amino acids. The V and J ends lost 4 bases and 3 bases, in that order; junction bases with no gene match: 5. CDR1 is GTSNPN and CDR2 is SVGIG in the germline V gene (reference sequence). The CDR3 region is CAWNPSGSEETQYF. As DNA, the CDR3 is TGTGCCTGGAATCCTAGCGGGAGCGAAGAGACCCAGTACTTC.

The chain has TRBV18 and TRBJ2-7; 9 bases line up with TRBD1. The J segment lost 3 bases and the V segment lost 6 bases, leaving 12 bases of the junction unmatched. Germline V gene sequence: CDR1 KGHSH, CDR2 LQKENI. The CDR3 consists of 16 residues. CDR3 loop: CASSPSTGGKGYEQYF. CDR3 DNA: TGTGCCAGCTCGCCCTCCACAGGGGGCAAGGGCTACGAGCAGTACTTC.

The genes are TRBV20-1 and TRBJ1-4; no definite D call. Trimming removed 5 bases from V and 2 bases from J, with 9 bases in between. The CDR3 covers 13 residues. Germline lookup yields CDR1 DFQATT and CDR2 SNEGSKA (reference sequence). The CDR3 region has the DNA TGCAGTGCTGCAGTGGCGACTAATGAAAAACTGTTTTTT. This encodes CSAAVATNEKLFF.

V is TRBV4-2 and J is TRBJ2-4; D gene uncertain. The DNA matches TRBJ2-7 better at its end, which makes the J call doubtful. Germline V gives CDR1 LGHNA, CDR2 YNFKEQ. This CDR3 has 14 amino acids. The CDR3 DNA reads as TGTGCCAGCAGCCAAGATACCCTGAGCTACGAGCAGTACTTC. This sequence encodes CASSQDTLSYEQYF.

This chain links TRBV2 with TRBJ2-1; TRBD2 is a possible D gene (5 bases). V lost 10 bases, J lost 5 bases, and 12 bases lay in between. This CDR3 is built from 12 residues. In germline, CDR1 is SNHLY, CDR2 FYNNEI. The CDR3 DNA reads TGTGCCACCCTGAGGGCAAACAATGAGCAGTTCTTC. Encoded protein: CATLRANNEQFF.

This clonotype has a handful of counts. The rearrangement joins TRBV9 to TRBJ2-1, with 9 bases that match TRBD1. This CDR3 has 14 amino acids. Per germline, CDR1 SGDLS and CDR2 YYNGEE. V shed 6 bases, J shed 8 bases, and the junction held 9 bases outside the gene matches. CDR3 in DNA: TGTGCCAGCACCCGGACAGGGGTGGAGGATGAGCAGTTCTTC. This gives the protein CASTRTGVEDEQFF.

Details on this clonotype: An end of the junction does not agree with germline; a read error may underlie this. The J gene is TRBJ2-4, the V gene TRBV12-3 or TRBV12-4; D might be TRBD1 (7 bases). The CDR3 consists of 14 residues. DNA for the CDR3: TGTGCCAGCCGTTCAGGGGGAGGTAAAAACATTCGGTACTTC. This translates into CASRSGGGKNIRYF.

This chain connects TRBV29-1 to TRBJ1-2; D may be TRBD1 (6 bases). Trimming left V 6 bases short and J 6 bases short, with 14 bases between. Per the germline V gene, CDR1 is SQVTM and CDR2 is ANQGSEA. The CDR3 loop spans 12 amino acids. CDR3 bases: TGCAGCGTGGGGGGCAGGGGCCATGGCTACACCTTC. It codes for CSVGGRGHGYTF.

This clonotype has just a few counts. The CDR3 region is CSASAGLAGAQSYNEQFF. The CDR3, as DNA: TGCAGTGCTAGCGCGGGACTAGCGGGAGCCCAGTCCTACAATGAGCAGTTCTTC. V and J are TRBV20-1 and TRBJ2-1; 14 positions agree with TRBD2. This CDR3 has 18 residues. The ends lost 3 bases at V and 1 base at J; junction bases unmatched: 8. Per the germline V gene, CDR1 is DFQATT and CDR2 is SNEGSKA (reference sequence).

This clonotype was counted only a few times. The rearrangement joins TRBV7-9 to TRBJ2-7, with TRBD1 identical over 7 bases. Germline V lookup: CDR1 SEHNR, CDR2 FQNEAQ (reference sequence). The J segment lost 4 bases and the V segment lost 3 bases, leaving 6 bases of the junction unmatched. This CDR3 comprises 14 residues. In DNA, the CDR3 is TGTGCCAGCAGCTTTGACAGGGTCTGGTACGAGCAGTACTTC. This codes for CASSFDRVWYEQYF.

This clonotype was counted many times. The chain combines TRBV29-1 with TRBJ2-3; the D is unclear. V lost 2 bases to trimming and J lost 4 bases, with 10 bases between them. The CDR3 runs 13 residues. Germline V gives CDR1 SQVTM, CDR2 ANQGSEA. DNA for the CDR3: TGCAGCGTTGAACCCGGAGCAGCAGATACGCAGTATTTT. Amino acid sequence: CSVEPGAADTQYF.

The CDR3 region has the DNA TGTGCCACCAGCCGAGGGAGGGCTAGCGGGGGGAATGAGCAGTTCTTC. Protein: CATSRGRASGGNEQFF. V gene TRBV15 combines with J gene TRBJ2-1; 11 bases agree with TRBD2. The CDR3 covers 16 residues. CDR1 is LNHNV and CDR2 is YYDKDF in the germline V gene (reference sequence). Germline trimming cut 5 bases from V and 7 bases from J; bases unmatched to any gene: 10.